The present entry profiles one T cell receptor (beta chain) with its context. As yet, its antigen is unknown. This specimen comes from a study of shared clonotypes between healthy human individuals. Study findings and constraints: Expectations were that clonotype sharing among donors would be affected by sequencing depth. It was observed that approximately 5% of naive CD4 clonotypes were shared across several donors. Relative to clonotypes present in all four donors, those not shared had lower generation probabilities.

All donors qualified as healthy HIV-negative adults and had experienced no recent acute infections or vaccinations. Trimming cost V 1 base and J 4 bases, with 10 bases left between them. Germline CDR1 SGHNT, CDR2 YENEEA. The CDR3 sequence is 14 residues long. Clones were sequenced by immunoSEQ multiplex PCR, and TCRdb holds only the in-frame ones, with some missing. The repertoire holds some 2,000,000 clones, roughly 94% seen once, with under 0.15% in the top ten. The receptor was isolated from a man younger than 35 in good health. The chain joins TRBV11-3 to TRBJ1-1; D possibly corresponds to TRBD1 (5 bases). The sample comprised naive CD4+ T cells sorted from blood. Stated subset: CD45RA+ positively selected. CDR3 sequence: CASSLGGVGTEAFF. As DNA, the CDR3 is TGTGCCAGCAGCTTAGGGGGGGTAGGCACTGAAGCTTTCTTT.